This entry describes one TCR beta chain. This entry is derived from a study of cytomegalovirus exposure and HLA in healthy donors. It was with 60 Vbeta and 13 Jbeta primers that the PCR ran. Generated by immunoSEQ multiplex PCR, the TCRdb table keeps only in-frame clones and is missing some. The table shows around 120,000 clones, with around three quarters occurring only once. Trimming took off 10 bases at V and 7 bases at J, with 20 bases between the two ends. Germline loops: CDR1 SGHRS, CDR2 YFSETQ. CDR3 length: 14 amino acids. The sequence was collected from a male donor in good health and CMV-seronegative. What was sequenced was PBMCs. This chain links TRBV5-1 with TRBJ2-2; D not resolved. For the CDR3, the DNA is TGCGCCTCCCGACCGGGTTCTGGTCTCGGGGAGCTGTTTTTT. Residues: CASRPGSGLGELFF. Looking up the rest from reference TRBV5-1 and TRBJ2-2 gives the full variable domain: KAGVTQTPRYLIKTRGQQVTLSCSPISGHRSVSWYQQTPGQGLQFLFEYFSETQRNKGNFPGRFSGRQFSNSRSEMNVSTLELGDSALYLCASRPGSGLGELFFGEGSRLTVL.